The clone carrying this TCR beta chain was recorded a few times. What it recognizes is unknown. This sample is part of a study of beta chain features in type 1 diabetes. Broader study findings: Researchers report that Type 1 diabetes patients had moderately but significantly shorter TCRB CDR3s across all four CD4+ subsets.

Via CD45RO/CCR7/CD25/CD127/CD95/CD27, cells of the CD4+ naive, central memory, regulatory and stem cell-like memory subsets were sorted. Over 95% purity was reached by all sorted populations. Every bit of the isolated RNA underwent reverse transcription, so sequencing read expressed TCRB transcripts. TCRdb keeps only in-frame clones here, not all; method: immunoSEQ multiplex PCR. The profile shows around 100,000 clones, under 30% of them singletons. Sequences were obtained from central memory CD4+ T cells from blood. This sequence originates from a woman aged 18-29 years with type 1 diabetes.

The CDR3 spells CATTTSGATDTQYF. In DNA, the CDR3 is TGTGCCACCACGACTAGCGGCGCCACAGATACGCAGTATTTT. The chain uses TRBV10-3 and TRBJ2-3, with 9 bases fitting TRBD2. Germline CDR1 is ENHRY and CDR2 is SYGVKD. The CDR3 covers 14 residues. V dropped 10 bases and J dropped 2; count of bases not matched to a gene: 7.